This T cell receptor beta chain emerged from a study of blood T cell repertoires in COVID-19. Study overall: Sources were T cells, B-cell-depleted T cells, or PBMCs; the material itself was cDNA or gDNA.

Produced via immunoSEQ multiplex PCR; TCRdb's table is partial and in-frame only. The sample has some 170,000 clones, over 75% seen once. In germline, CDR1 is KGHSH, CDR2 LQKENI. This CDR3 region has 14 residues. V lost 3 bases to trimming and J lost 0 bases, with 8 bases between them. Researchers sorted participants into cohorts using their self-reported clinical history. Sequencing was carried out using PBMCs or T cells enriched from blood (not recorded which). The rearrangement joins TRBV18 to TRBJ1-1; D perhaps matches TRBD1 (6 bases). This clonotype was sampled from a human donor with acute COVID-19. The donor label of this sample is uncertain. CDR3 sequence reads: CASSPGHLNTEAFF. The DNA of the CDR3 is TGTGCCAGCTCACCGGGACACCTGAACACTGAAGCTTTCTTT.